Listed below are T cell receptor beta chains from one sample, sequenced in a study of shared clonotypes between healthy human individuals. TCRdb's copy holds only in-frame clones and misses some; the assay was immunoSEQ multiplex PCR. The table lists 2 million to 2.5 million clones, roughly 91% of them singletons, with roughly 1.8% in the top ten. The sample was naive CD8+ T cells from PBMCs. These receptor sequences come from a young man in good health. Some clones in this sample may be carry-over from other donors' samples. The CDR3 runs from the conserved cysteine through the conserved F or W. The D gene is left open where the match is weak. Clone sizes are given selectively: once, few, many, or a class where the clone is expanded.

cdr3_length d_call j_call v_call clone_size cdr3_aa cdr3_nt
15 TRBD2 TRBJ2-3 TRBV9 - CASSVEGLARDTQYF TGTGCCAGCAGCGTAGAGGGACTAGCAAGAGATACGCAGTATTTT
20 TRBD2 TRBJ2-3 TRBV5-1 - CASSFRETSGIKPDTDTQYF TGCGCCAGCAGCTTCCGCGAGACTAGCGGGATTAAACCGGACACAGATACGCAGTATTTT
13 - TRBJ1-4 TRBV28 - CASKPNGGEKLFF TGTGCCAGCAAGCCCAATGGGGGGGAAAAACTGTTTTTT
13 - TRBJ2-5 TRBV13 - CASSHRDGETQYF TGTGCCAGCAGCCATCGGGATGGAGAGACCCAGTACTTC
16 - TRBJ2-7 TRBV27 - CASSSPGRTSSYEQYF TGTGCCAGCAGTTCTCCTGGACGGACAAGCTCCTACGAGCAGTACTTC
16 TRBD2 TRBJ2-1 TRBV5-1 - CASSLARTSGKYEQFF TGCGCCAGCAGCTTGGCCAGGACTAGCGGGAAGTATGAGCAGTTCTTC
15 - TRBJ2-5 TRBV7-3 - CASSRGGALGETQYF TGTGCCAGCAGCCGAGGTGGGGCCCTTGGGGAGACCCAGTACTTC
15 TRBD1 TRBJ2-7 TRBV27 - CASSSPRQGADEQYF TGTGCCAGCAGTTCTCCCCGACAGGGGGCAGATGAGCAGTACTTC
17 - TRBJ2-2 TRBV4-3 once CASSQDLTAGDTGELFF TGCGCCAGCAGCCAAGACTTGACGGCAGGGGACACCGGGGAGCTGTTTTTT
19 - TRBJ2-6 TRBV4-3 - CASSQDFGYVHSGANVLTF TGCGCCAGCAGCCAAGATTTTGGGTACGTCCACTCTGGGGCCAACGTCCTGACTTTC
14 TRBD1 TRBJ2-5 TRBV4-3 - CASSPGTGQETQYF TGCGCCAGCAGCCCAGGGACAGGACAAGAGACCCAGTACTTC
18 - TRBJ2-7 TRBV18 - CASSPPLPGQGLSYEQYF TGTGCCAGCTCACCACCGCTTCCAGGGCAGGGCTTGTCCTACGAGCAGTACTTC
15 TRBD1 TRBJ1-5 TRBV28 - CASRNYRGGNQPQHF TGTGCCAGCAGAAACTACAGGGGGGGCAATCAGCCCCAGCATTTT
15 - TRBJ1-2 TRBV5-6 - CASSPRTPGPYGYTF TGTGCCAGCAGCCCCCGGACCCCAGGACCCTATGGCTACACCTTC
17 TRBD2 TRBJ2-2 TRBV7-9 - CASSPGLAARNTGELFF TGTGCCAGCAGCCCAGGACTAGCGGCGAGGAACACCGGGGAGCTGTTTTTT
14 - TRBJ2-7 TRBV14 - CASSQRGDSYEQYF TGTGCCAGCAGCCAAAGGGGGGATTCCTACGAGCAGTACTTC
14 TRBD1 TRBJ2-7 TRBV28 - CASSIDRAPYEQYF TGTGCCAGCAGCATAGACAGGGCCCCTTACGAGCAGTACTTC